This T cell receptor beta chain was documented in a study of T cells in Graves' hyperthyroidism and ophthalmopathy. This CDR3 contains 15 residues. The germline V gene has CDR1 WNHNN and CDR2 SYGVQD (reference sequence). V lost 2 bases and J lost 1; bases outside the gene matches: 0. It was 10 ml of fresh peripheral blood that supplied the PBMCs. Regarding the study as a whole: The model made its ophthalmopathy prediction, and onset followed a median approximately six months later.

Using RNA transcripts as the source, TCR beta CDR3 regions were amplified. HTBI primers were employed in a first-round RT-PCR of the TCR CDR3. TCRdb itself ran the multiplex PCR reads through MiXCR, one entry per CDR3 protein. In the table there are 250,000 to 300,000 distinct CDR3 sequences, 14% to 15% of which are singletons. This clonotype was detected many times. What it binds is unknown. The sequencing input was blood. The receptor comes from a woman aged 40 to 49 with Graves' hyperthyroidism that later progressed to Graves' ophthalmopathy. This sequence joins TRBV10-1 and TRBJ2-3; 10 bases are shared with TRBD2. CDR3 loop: CASSEGLAGTDTQYF. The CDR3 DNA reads TGCGCCAGCAGTGAGGGACTAGCGGGCACAGATACGCAGTATTTT.